This T cell receptor (beta chain) was observed in a study of blood T cells in healthy people across ages. The use of a sample-barcoded 5' primer and a J-beta primer mix characterized a second PCR of roughly 7 to 12 cycles. TCRdb ran MiXCR on the 5' RACE reads and lists one entry per CDR3 protein. The table has 780,000 or so distinct CDR3 sequences, 56% seen once. With respect to this clonotype: Its antigen remains unknown.

With 10 bases removed from V and 1 base from J, the gap between germline ends came to 13 bases. This CDR3 spans 13 amino acids. Findings and limits, study-wide: Unsorted PBMC material precluded a definitive naive versus antigen-experienced comparison. Diversity figures based on one million T cells were deemed too low.

Samples each had at least 5.5 micrograms of total RNA extracted. This chain uses TRBV12-3 or TRBV12-4 with TRBJ1-1; D unclear. This sequence was found in a man in his forties in good health. Material for sequencing was blood. The CDR3 sequence: CATSEAANTEAFF. The CDR3 DNA sequence: TGTGCCACGAGCGAGGCGGCGAACACTGAAGCTTTCTTT.